This paragraph covers one TCR beta chain sequence. This clonotype was seen a handful of times. Its recognized antigen is unknown. Qualities for individual bases were not recorded, and no much larger clone is one base off. The method behind the library was PCR. The sample was run on an Illumina HiSeq 2500. To reduce PCR and sequencing biases, unique molecular identifiers were incorporated into the TCR beta cDNA libraries. Some 500,000 cDNA molecules were obtained per 1 to 10 million input T cells, so each molecule approximated one T cell. Patient libraries were prepared and sequenced with the same protocol used for the earlier healthy control dataset. Samples belonging to the same batch were prepared together, multiplexed and sequenced on a shared HiSeq lane. The paper's processing steps were these. Raw barcoded reads were processed with MIGEC, and single-read molecular identifier groups were discarded before consensus assembly and CDR3 extraction. Clonotype tables were post-analysed with VDJtools, and diversity was normalized by down-sampling all datasets to the smallest sample size. In repertoire overlap clustering, CDR3 amino acid sequences, but not nucleotide sequences, were matched to correct batch-related cross-sample contamination. The public sequencing data were trimmed at Q25 with fastp and processed into clonotypes with MiXCR by TCRdb, which kept only in-frame beta chains. Rows with a matching CDR3 protein are joined into one entry that keeps the most common DNA and genes. TCRdb, not the authors, supplied the V and J calls. Across this sample there are 430,000 or so distinct CDR3 sequences, with approximately 38% seen only once. Under 9% of the sample is taken by the ten largest.

This sample was taken from a study of post-analysis software for immune sequencing data (dated by TCRdb to about 2015). Concerning the study at large: Relapsing-remitting, secondary progressive and progressive-relapsing multiple sclerosis were recorded as disease courses, and subtype annotation was lacking for some patients. Patient repertoires were compared against roughly 12 previously published healthy control repertoires from donors aged about 6 to 26 years. A subset of samples was prepared in parallel using single-end sample barcoding, then pooled and co-amplified after Illumina adapter ligation.

For CDR1 and CDR2, the germline V gene (reference sequence) lists LGHDT and YNNKEL. Relative to germline, V is missing 4 bases and J is missing 0 bases, with 5 bases of the junction outside any gene match. From the cysteine up to the phenylalanine, the CDR3 has a length of 15 residues. Only CDR3 DNA remains: 45 bases, in frame from the first base. To demonstrate the VDJtools post-analysis software, the study profiled TCR beta repertoires from the peripheral blood of approximately twelve young patients with multiple sclerosis. The multiple sclerosis patients were children and adolescents between roughly 6 and 17 years of age. The research as a whole found: The multiple sclerosis patient group was slightly younger than the control group. Direct clustering with F measure revealed strong co-clustering of samples prepared in the same batch, which led to a batch-effect correction. Significantly higher frequencies in patients than in controls were found for roughly 5 TRBV segments, including TRBV5-6, TRBV5-1 and TRBV20-1. Normalized Chao1 diversity was significantly lower in multiple sclerosis patients than controls, suggesting substantial peripheral T-cell clonal expansion.

The TCR was taken from a girl aged 2 to 10 with multiple sclerosis. This receptor chain uses TRBV3-1 and TRBJ1-2; TRBD1 agrees with 7 junctional bases. Sequencing was done on a sample of blood. The DNA reads as follows: TGTGCCAGCAGCCTTGGGACAGACACTAACTATGGCTACACCTTC. Its product reads: CASSLGTDTNYGYTF. When the CDR3 is completed using the reference TRBV3-1 and TRBJ1-2 genes on either side, the full variable domain is DTAVSQTPKYLVTQMGNDKSIKCEQNLGHDTMYWYKQDSKKFLKIMFSYNNKELIINETVPNRFSPKSPDKAHLNLHINSLELGDSAVYFCASSLGTDTNYGYTFGSGTRLTVV.